This T cell receptor (beta chain) is from a study of blood T cell repertoires in COVID-19. Study details: Samples of COVID-19 (acute and convalescent) were obtained from the United States, Italy and Spain. In each case, the material was cDNA or gDNA derived from T cells, B-cell-depleted T cells, or PBMCs.

This CDR3 has 14 residues. From germline, CDR1 is SGHNT and CDR2 YYREEE (reference sequence). V lost 1 base and J lost 7, with 11 bases in between. Per the study methods: Estimated nucleated cell counts came from reference gene primer amplification. Method: immunoSEQ multiplex PCR; TCRdb's copy keeps in-frame clones and lacks some. D and trimming were read from the DNA, whereas the V and J calls and clone size are those reported in that table. The sample holds some 230,000 clones, around 87% seen once. Patients in Seattle were enrolled during active infection, then followed longitudinally. The sequencing sample was made of peripheral blood. This chain connects TRBV5-4 to TRBJ1-4, with a tentative D call TRBD1 (5 bases). The sequence came from a woman in her 50s with COVID-19, enrolled during active disease. The CDR3 DNA sequence: TGTGCCAGCAGCTTGAGGGGTGGTGGTGAAAAACTGTTTTTT. Protein product: CASSLRGGGEKLFF.